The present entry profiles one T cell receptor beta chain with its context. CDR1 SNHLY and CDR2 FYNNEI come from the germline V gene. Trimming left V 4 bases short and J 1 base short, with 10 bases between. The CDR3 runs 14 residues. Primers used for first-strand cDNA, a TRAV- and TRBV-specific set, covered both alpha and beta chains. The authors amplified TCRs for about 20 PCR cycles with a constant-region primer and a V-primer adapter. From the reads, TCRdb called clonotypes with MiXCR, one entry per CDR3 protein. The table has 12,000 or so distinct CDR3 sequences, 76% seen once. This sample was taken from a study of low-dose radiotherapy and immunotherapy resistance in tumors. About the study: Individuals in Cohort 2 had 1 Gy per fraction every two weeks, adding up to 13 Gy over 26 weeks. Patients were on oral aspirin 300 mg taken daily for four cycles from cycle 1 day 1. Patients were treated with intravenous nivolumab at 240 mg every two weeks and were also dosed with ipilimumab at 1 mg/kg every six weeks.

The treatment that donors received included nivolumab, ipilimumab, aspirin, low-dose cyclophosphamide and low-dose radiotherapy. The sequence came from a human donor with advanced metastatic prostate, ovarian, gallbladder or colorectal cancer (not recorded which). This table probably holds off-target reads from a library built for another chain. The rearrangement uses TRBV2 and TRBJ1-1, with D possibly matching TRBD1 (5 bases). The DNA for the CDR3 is TGTGCCAGCAGTGTGTCAGGGAGGAACACTGAAGCTTTCTTT. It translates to CASSVSGRNTEAFF. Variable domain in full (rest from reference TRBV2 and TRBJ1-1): EPEVTQTPSHQVTQMGQEVILRCVPISNHLYFYWYRQILGQKVEFLVSFYNNEISEKSEIFDDQFSVERPDGSNFTLKIRSTKLEDSAMYFCASSVSGRNTEAFFGQGTRLTVV.